This T cell receptor beta chain was recorded in a study of early T cells in non-severe SARS-CoV-2 infection. About the research overall: Bulk RNA from unsorted whole blood was sequenced; chains were unpaired.

Germline assignment: CDR1 DFQATT and CDR2 SNEGSKA (reference sequence). Between the trimmed V and J ends, which lost 1 base and 0 bases, there was a span of 12 bases. CDR3 length: 15 amino acids. This clonotype has at least ten counts. Its antigen remains unidentified. Unique molecular identifiers were added to individual cDNA molecules. MiXCR, applied by TCRdb to the 5' RACE reads, yields one record per CDR3 protein. The sample has 60,000 to 90,000 distinct CDR3 sequences, over 8.5% seen once. The study, taken as a whole, reports: Lookups in VDJdb leaned toward anti-spike CD8 responses and missed private and CD4 specificities.

This rearrangement joins TRBV20-1 to TRBJ1-2, with D unclear. The TCR sequence derives from an adult who was a healthcare worker with PCR-confirmed SARS-CoV-2 infection or an uninfected control (not recorded which). Sequencing was carried out using whole blood. CDR3 protein: CSARGVDGANYGYTF. DNA of the CDR3: TGCAGTGCTAGAGGTGTGGACGGCGCTAACTATGGCTACACCTTC.